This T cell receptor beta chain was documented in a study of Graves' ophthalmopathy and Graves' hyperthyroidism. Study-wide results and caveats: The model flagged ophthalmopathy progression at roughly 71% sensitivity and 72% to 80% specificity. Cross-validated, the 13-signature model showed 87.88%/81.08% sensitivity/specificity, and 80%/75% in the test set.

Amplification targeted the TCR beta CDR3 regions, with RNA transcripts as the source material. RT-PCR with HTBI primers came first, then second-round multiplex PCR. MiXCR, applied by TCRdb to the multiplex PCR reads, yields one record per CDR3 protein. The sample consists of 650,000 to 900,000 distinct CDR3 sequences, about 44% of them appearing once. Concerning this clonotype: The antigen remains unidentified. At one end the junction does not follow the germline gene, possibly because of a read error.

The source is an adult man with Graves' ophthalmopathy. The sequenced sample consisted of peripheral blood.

The CDR3 region is CASSLVPGWGEFMNTEAFF. DNA for the CDR3: TGCGCCAGCAGCCTCGTCCCCGGTTGGGGTGAATTCATGAACACTGAAGCTTTCTTT. The V call is TRBV13, the J call TRBJ1-1; D is undetermined. Per germline, CDR1 PRHDT and CDR2 FYEKMQ (reference sequence). CDR3 length: 19 residues.